A single T cell receptor (beta chain) is shown here with its context. Its cognate antigen is unknown. This CDR3 comprises 15 residues. CDR1 and CDR2 (germline): SGHTA, FQGNSA. V lost 5 bases, J lost 0 bases, and 4 bases stayed unmatched. This record comes from a study of T-cell memory formation after mild COVID-19. Study at large: TCR clusters largely stayed donor specific.

Sample barcodes and UMIs were carried by the TCR alpha and TCR beta cDNA libraries that 5'RACE generated with constant-segment primers. TCRdb re-called the 5' RACE reads through MiXCR, storing one row per CDR3 protein. The sample includes tens of thousands of distinct CDR3 sequences, roughly 13% seen only once; the top ten take 41%. Regarding the study as a whole: CD4+ contracting clones lay mainly in CM and EM, CD8+ ones in EMRA. There were some responding clones in pre-infection memory, which suggested that cross-reactive memory had joined.

The source of this sequence is a man between 18 and 35 years old who had mild COVID-19 (a few samples of this study predate the infection). Cell type and time point are not known. J is TRBJ1-3 and V is TRBV7-2; 7 nucleotides align to TRBD1. Sequenced material: PBMCs or a T cell subset sorted from them (not recorded which). CDR3: CASSATGASGNTIYF. In DNA, the CDR3 is TGTGCCAGCAGCGCAACAGGGGCCTCTGGAAACACCATATATTTT.